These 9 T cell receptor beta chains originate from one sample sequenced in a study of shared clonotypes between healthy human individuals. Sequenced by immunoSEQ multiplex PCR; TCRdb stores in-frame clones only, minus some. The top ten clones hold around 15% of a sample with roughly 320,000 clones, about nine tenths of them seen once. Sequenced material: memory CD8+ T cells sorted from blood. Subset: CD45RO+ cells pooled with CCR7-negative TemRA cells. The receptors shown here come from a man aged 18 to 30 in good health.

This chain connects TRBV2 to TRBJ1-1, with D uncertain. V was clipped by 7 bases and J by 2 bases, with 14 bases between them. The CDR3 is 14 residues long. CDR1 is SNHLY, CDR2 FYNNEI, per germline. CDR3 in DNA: TGTGCCAGCACCAAAGAGGGCCTAAACACTGAAGCTTTCTTT. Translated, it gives CASTKEGLNTEAFF.

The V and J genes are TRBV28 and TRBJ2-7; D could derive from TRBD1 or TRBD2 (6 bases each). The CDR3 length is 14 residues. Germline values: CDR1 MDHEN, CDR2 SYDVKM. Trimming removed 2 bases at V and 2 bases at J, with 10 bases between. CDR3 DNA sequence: TGTGCCAGCAGTTTACTTGGGGGGCCCTACGAGCAGTACTTC. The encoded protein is CASSLLGGPYEQYF.

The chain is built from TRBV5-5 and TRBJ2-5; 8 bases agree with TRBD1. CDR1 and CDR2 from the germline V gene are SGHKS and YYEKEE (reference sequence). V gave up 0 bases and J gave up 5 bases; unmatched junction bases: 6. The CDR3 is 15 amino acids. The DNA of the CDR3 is TGTGCCAGCAGCTTGGCAACAGGGGGTGTGGAGACCCAGTACTTC. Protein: CASSLATGGVETQYF.

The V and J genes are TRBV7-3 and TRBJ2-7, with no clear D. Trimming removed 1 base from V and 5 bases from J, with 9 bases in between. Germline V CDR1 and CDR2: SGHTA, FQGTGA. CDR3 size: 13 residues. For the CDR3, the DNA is TGTGCCAGCAGCTTAAGACCTCCTAACGAGCAGTACTTC. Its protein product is CASSLRPPNEQYF. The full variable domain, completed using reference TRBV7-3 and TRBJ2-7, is GAGVSQTPSNKVTEKGKYVELRCDPISGHTALYWYRQSLGQGPEFLIYFQGTGAADDSGLPNDRFFAVRPEGSVSTLKIQRTERGDSAVYLCASSLRPPNEQYFGPGTRLTVT.

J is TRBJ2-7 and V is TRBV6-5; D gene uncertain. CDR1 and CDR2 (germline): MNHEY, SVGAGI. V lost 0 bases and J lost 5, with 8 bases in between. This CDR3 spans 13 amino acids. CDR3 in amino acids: CASSYSKAHEQYF. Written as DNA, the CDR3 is TGTGCCAGCAGTTACTCGAAGGCCCACGAGCAGTACTTC.

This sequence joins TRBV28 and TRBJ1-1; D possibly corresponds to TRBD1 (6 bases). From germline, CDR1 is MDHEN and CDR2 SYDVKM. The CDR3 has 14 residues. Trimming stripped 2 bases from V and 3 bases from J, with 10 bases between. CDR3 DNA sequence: TGTGCCAGCAGTTTAGTAGGGGGATACACTGAAGCTTTCTTT. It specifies CASSLVGGYTEAFF.

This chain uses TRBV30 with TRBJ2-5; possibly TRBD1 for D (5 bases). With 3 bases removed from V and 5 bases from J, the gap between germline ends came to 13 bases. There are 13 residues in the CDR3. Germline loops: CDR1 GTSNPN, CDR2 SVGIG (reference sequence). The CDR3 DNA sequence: TGTGCCTGGAGCGGTACAGGAGAGGAGACCCAGTACTTC. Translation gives CAWSGTGEETQYF.

The CDR3 loop is CAGHRGVSYGYTF. CDR3 nucleotide sequence: TGTGCCGGCCACAGGGGAGTTAGCTATGGCTACACCTTC. The chain recombines TRBV30 with TRBJ1-2; 7 bases align to TRBD1. The germline CDR1 and CDR2 sequences are GTSNPN and SVGIG (reference sequence). CDR3 size: 13 residues. Trimming at V came to 8 bases and at J to 4 bases, leaving 10 bases not matched to a gene.

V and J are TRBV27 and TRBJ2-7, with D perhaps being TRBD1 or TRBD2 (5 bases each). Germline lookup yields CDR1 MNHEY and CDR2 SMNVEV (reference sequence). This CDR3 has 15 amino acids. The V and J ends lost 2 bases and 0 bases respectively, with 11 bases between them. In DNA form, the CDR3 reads TGTGCCAGCAGTTTACAGGGACCGCTCTCCTACGAGCAGTACTTC. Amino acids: CASSLQGPLSYEQYF.